The 21 T cell receptor beta chains listed next were all sequenced from one sample in a study of T-cell memory formation after mild COVID-19. From the 5' RACE reads, TCRdb called clonotypes with MiXCR, one entry per CDR3 protein. The top ten hold over 20% of the sample, which has over 300,000 distinct CDR3 sequences, less than 25% seen once. Sequencing was done on a sample of PBMCs or a T cell subset sorted from them (not recorded which). Receptor source: a man between 18 and 35 years old who had mild COVID-19 (a few samples of this study predate the infection). Cell type and time point are not known.

The sample holds many counts of this clonotype. This rearrangement joins TRBV12-3 or TRBV12-4 to TRBJ2-1; D is possibly TRBD1 or TRBD2 (6 bases each). V gave up 0 bases and J gave up 2 bases, with 14 bases separating them. This CDR3 comprises 17 residues. CDR3 protein: CASSLAEGGRAYNEQFF. In DNA, the CDR3 is TGTGCCAGCAGTTTAGCGGAGGGGGGTCGCGCCTACAATGAGCAGTTCTTC.

This chain links TRBV9 with TRBJ2-3; no firm D call. Trimming cost V 4 bases and J 6 bases, with 27 bases left between them. The CDR3 is 18 residues long. CDR1 is SGDLS, CDR2 YYNGEE, per germline. CDR3 sequence: CASSPRPRPRAQSDTQYF. CDR3 sequence (DNA): TGTGCCAGCAGCCCCCGCCCCCGACCAAGGGCCCAGAGCGATACGCAGTATTTT.

This sequence joins TRBV5-6 and TRBJ1-6; D remains unclear. CDR1 SGHDT and CDR2 YYEEEE come from the germline V gene. Deletions cut 4 bases from V and 7 bases from J, with 21 bases between. The CDR3 consists of 17 residues. CDR3 sequence (DNA): TGTGCCAGCAGCGTTGGGGTTCGTCGGGTTAGCAATTCACCCCTCCACTTT. It is translated as CASSVGVRRVSNSPLHF.

This clonotype was seen only a few times. The V and J genes are TRBV30 and TRBJ2-3, with 10 bases aligning to TRBD2. The CDR3 has 13 amino acids. Germline V gene lookup returns CDR1 GTSNPN and CDR2 SVGIG (reference sequence). J was trimmed by 4 bases and V by 5 bases; bases with no gene match: 3. The CDR3: CAWASGGADTQYF. CDR3 coding DNA: TGTGCCTGGGCTAGCGGGGGCGCAGATACGCAGTATTTT.

This clonotype was seen at least ten times. V is TRBV7-8 and J is TRBJ1-1, with a weak D call TRBD1 (5 bases). The CDR3 runs to 18 residues. Per germline, CDR1 SGHVS and CDR2 FQNEAQ. Trimming shortened V by 2 bases and J by 5 bases, and 24 bases separated the two germline ends. The DNA of the CDR3 is TGTGCCAGCAGCTTAATGGCAAACCAGGGAAGGTCTGGAACTGAAGCTTTCTTT. Protein sequence: CASSLMANQGRSGTEAFF. Together with reference TRBV7-8 and TRBJ1-1, the CDR3 gives the full variable domain: GAGVSQSPRYKVAKRGQDVALRCDPISGHVSLFWYQQALGQGPEFLTYFQNEAQLDKSGLPSDRFFAERPEGSVSTLKIQRTQQEDSAVYLCASSLMANQGRSGTEAFFGQGTRLTVV.

This clonotype has only a few counts. A read error is likely, as this CDR3 ends without the conserved phenylalanine or tryptophan. This chain uses TRBV7-2 with TRBJ1-1; 7 positions agree with TRBD1. With V trimmed by 7 bases and J by 4 bases, 6 bases remained unmatched. Per germline, CDR1 SGHTA and CDR2 FQGNSA. The CDR3 length is 13 residues. CDR3 in amino acids: CASTPTGFTEAFL. CDR3 bases: TGTGCCAGCACCCCGACAGGGTTCACTGAAGCTTTCCTT.

This clonotype was seen many times. CDR3 sequence (DNA): TGTGCCAGCAGCCTAGTGGGAGGTCGGGTACGAGAGACCCAGTACTTC. Residues: CASSLVGGRVRETQYF. The chain joins TRBV7-2 to TRBJ2-5; a weak D match, TRBD2 (6 bases). The V and J ends lost 5 bases and 4 bases respectively, with 20 bases between them. The CDR3 length is 16 residues. Germline V lookup: CDR1 SGHTA, CDR2 FQGNSA.

This chain connects TRBV12-3 or TRBV12-4 to TRBJ1-2; D gene unclear. CDR3 size: 12 residues. Trimming shortened V by 3 bases and J by 0 bases, and 2 bases separated the two germline ends. The CDR3 sequence is CASSFTNYGYTF. The CDR3 DNA reads as TGTGCCAGCAGTTTCACTAACTATGGCTACACCTTC.

This clonotype was observed a few times. This chain uses TRBV20-1 with TRBJ2-3, with TRBD2 identical over 12 bases. The CDR3 is made up of 14 amino acids. The V and J ends lost 6 bases and 0 bases, in that order; junction bases with no gene match: 1. The germline CDR1 and CDR2 sequences are DFQATT and SNEGSKA (reference sequence). The DNA of the CDR3 is TGCAGTGCCGGACTAGCGGGGAGCACAGATACGCAGTATTTT. Encoded protein: CSAGLAGSTDTQYF.

This clonotype turned up a few times. The CDR3 DNA reads as TGTGCCATCAGTGCGGACAGGGTGGGTGAAAAACTGTTTTTT. It is translated as CAISADRVGEKLFF. V and J are TRBV10-3 and TRBJ1-4; 8 bases map to TRBD1. Unmatched junction bases numbered 5, after V lost 4 bases and J lost 7 bases. This CDR3 has 14 residues. Per germline, CDR1 ENHRY and CDR2 SYGVKD.

This clonotype was seen just once. The J gene is TRBJ1-5, the V gene TRBV12-5, with 11 bases fitting TRBD1. Germline-derived CDR1 and CDR2 are LGHNT and FRNRAP. This CDR3 comprises 13 residues. Trimming cost V 7 bases and J 9 bases; bases outside gene matches: 5. CDR3 in DNA: TGTGCTAGTGTCGTGGACAGGGGGCCGCCCCAGCATTTT. The encoded protein is CASVVDRGPPQHF.

The chain links TRBV6-5 to TRBJ2-3; weak D call: TRBD2 (5 bases). This CDR3 spans 13 amino acids. The germline V and J ends were trimmed by 8 bases and 7 bases, with 16 bases remaining between them. CDR1 and CDR2 (germline): MNHEY, SVGAGI. The CDR3 reads CASAVEVGNTQYF. Here the CDR3 DNA reads TGTGCCAGCGCCGTGGAGGTCGGCAATACGCAGTATTTT.

This clonotype appeared a single time. The genes are TRBV5-1 and TRBJ2-5; no clear D gene. This CDR3 spans 13 amino acids. V was clipped by 4 bases and J by 5 bases, with 12 bases between them. Germline-derived CDR1 and CDR2 are SGHRS and YFSETQ. CDR3 bases: TGCGCCAGCAGCGATCCGCCTGGGGAGACCCAGTACTTC. This encodes CASSDPPGETQYF. The full variable domain, completed using reference TRBV5-1 and TRBJ2-5, is KAGVTQTPRYLIKTRGQQVTLSCSPISGHRSVSWYQQTPGQGLQFLFEYFSETQRNKGNFPGRFSGRQFSNSRSEMNVSTLELGDSALYLCASSDPPGETQYFGPGTRLLVL.

The chain joins TRBV11-2 to TRBJ2-1, with D perhaps matching TRBD1 or TRBD2 (5 bases each). The V end was cut by 3 bases, the J end by 3 bases, with 12 bases between. Germline CDR1 and CDR2: SGHAT and FQNNGV. The length of the CDR3 is 15 residues. The DNA for the CDR3 is TGTGCCAGCAGCTTGGGGCGGGTGGACTACAATGAGCAGTTCTTC. It encodes CASSLGRVDYNEQFF.

This clonotype occurred a few times. CDR3 nucleotides: TGCGCCAGCAGACCGGACAGCCCTCAGGCCCTCCACTTT. The encoded protein is CASRPDSPQALHF. This rearrangement joins TRBV4-1 to TRBJ1-6, with D perhaps matching TRBD1 (6 bases). This CDR3 comprises 13 residues. The V end lost 6 bases, the J end lost 14 bases, and 17 bases lay between the germline ends. Germline CDR1 is MGHRA and CDR2 is YSYEKL.

The chain is built from TRBV20-1 and TRBJ1-2, with TRBD1 matching 7 bases. The CDR3 length is 12 residues. The ends lost 6 bases at V and 6 bases at J; junction bases unmatched: 7. Looked up from germline, CDR1 is DFQATT and CDR2 is SNEGSKA (reference sequence). The CDR3: CSARIRGDGYTF. For the CDR3, the DNA is TGCAGTGCCCGAATCAGGGGGGATGGCTACACCTTC.

This clonotype was observed a few times. This chain connects TRBV12-3 or TRBV12-4 to TRBJ2-5; D is possibly TRBD2 (5 bases). Trimming stripped 2 bases from V and 5 bases from J, with 12 bases between. The CDR3 is 14 amino acids. DNA of the CDR3: TGTGCCAGCAGTTTAAGTACGCGAGGGGAGACCCAGTACTTC. As protein: CASSLSTRGETQYF.

J is TRBJ2-3 and V is TRBV4-3; 10 bases map to TRBD2. Trimming removed 4 bases from V and 4 bases from J; junction bases left unmatched: 11. The CDR3 has 17 residues. CDR1 is LGHNA, CDR2 YSLEER, per germline. The CDR3 protein is CASSLGPSGGAADTQYF. CDR3 nucleotides: TGCGCCAGCAGCCTAGGGCCCAGCGGGGGGGCGGCAGATACGCAGTATTTT.

The V call is TRBV19, the J call TRBJ2-1; D is unresolved. This CDR3 has 12 residues. The germline V and J ends were trimmed by 5 bases and 6 bases, with 8 bases remaining between them. From germline, CDR1 is LNHDA and CDR2 SQIVND (reference sequence). The CDR3 loop is CASSLLRNEQFF. In DNA form, the CDR3 reads TGTGCCAGTAGTCTACTACGCAATGAGCAGTTCTTC.

This CDR3 is CSAAFRETQYF. The CDR3 DNA sequence: TGCAGTGCCGCGTTCAGGGAGACCCAGTACTTC. The J gene is TRBJ2-5, the V gene TRBV20-1; D unclear. This CDR3 region has 11 residues. The V gene lost 6 bases and the J gene lost 5 bases, with 10 bases spanning the gap. CDR1 is DFQATT and CDR2 is SNEGSKA in the germline V gene (reference sequence).

This clonotype was detected a few times. The rearrangement links TRBV11-2 to TRBJ2-3; D gene uncertain. The CDR3 has 17 amino acids. The ends were cut back, 5 bases at V and 0 bases at J, with 18 bases in the middle. Looked up from germline, CDR1 is SGHAT and CDR2 is FQNNGV. CDR3 loop: CASSIGDTRPSTDTQYF. The CDR3 DNA sequence: TGTGCCAGCAGCATAGGTGACACTCGTCCTAGCACAGATACGCAGTATTTT.